A single sample is the source of the 3 T cell receptor beta chains below, sequenced in a study of blood T cells in healthy people across ages. Next came a second PCR, run for 7 to 11 cycles, which used a sample-barcoded 5' primer along with a J-beta primer mix. TCRdb reanalysed the 5' RACE reads using MiXCR and keeps one entry per CDR3 protein. The sample includes some 780,000 distinct CDR3 sequences, 56% of them seen just once. Sequencing was carried out using blood. Receptor source: a man in his forties or fifties in good health.

This clonotype was found many times. The J gene is TRBJ1-5, the V gene TRBV29-1; D is unclear. The CDR3 contains 12 residues. Germline assignment: CDR1 SQVTM and CDR2 ANQGSEA. Trimming stripped 7 bases from V and 1 base from J, with 8 bases between. The CDR3 DNA reads TGCAGCGGGACCGCAAGCAATCAGCCCCAGCATTTT. Encoded protein: CSGTASNQPQHF.

This chain uses TRBV5-1 with TRBJ2-1, with D uncertain. The CDR3 contains 12 residues. Deletions cut 1 base from V and 7 bases from J, with 6 bases between. The germline gives CDR1 SGHRS, CDR2 YFSETQ. CDR3 in DNA: TGCGCCAGCAGCTTGCGTCCGAATGAGCAGTTCTTC. As protein: CASSLRPNEQFF. The whole variable domain, filled in from reference TRBV5-1 and TRBJ2-1, reads KAGVTQTPRYLIKTRGQQVTLSCSPISGHRSVSWYQQTPGQGLQFLFEYFSETQRNKGNFPGRFSGRQFSNSRSEMNVSTLELGDSALYLCASSLRPNEQFFGPGTRLTVL.

The chain couples TRBV29-1 to TRBJ1-1, with a tentative D call TRBD1 (5 bases). The germline CDR1 and CDR2 sequences are SQVTM and ANQGSEA. The CDR3 is made up of 13 amino acids. The CDR3 sequence: CSSRGVRPTEAFF. Here the CDR3 DNA reads TGCTCAAGTCGGGGGGTGAGGCCCACTGAAGCTTTCTTT.